This passage covers 21 T cell receptor beta chains from one sample sequenced in a study of T cells in Graves' hyperthyroidism and ophthalmopathy. TCR beta CDR3 sequences were amplified from RNA transcripts. First-round RT-PCR with HTBI primers amplified the TCR CDR3 region. MiXCR was run by TCRdb on the multiplex PCR reads, yielding one entry per CDR3 protein. This table has 370,000 or so distinct CDR3 sequences, around a sixth appearing once. The sequenced sample consisted of blood. These TCRs come from a woman between 18 and 29 years old with Graves' hyperthyroidism that later progressed to Graves' ophthalmopathy.

In its sample, this clonotype was seen many times. The chain uses TRBV27 and TRBJ2-1, with 7 bases matching TRBD2. CDR1 and CDR2 (germline): MNHEY, SMNVEV (reference sequence). The CDR3 extends over 14 amino acids. V dropped 3 bases and J dropped 5; count of bases not matched to a gene: 4. The CDR3 coding sequence is TGTGCCAGCAGTTTGTGGGGAGGGGACAATGAGCAGTTCTTC. This encodes CASSLWGGDNEQFF.

The V and J genes are TRBV4-3 and TRBJ2-1, with 11 bases lining up with TRBD2. Unmatched junction bases numbered 8, after V lost 2 bases and J lost 8 bases. CDR3 length: 16 amino acids. Germline V CDR1 and CDR2: LGHNA, YSLEER. This CDR3 reads CASSQFLAGGSDEQFF. DNA for the CDR3: TGCGCCAGCAGCCAATTTCTAGCGGGAGGTTCGGATGAGCAGTTCTTC.

The chain joins TRBV20-1 to TRBJ2-7, with 10 bases aligning to TRBD2. CDR3 length: 15 residues. V was clipped by 2 bases and J by 2 bases; unmatched bases: 6. Germline CDR1 DFQATT, CDR2 SNEGSKA (reference sequence). CDR3 sequence reads: CSARPTGTSAYEQYF. The CDR3 nucleotides are TGCAGTGCTAGACCGACCGGGACTAGCGCCTACGAGCAGTACTTC.

The DNA of the CDR3 is TGTGCCAGCAGAGGAAGCGGGAGAAGGAATGAGCAGTTCTTC. Its protein is CASRGSGRRNEQFF. The rearrangement uses TRBV6-1 and TRBJ2-1; 8 bases line up with TRBD2. The CDR3 spans 14 residues. Germline trimming cut 6 bases from V and 7 bases from J; bases unmatched to any gene: 8. Looked up from germline, CDR1 is MNHNS and CDR2 is SASEGT.

Comments on this clonotype: Sequence at one end of the junction differs from germline and may be a read error. This chain connects TRBV7-2 to TRBJ2-1, with 8 bases lining up with TRBD1. The CDR3 is made up of 19 amino acids. In germline, CDR1 is SGHTA, CDR2 FQGNSA. CDR3: CASSLNSPLDRGYFDEQFF. The CDR3 DNA reads as TGCGCCAGCAGCCTCAATTCCCCCCTCGACAGGGGATACTTTGATGAGCAGTTCTTC.

As concerns this clonotype: A far larger clone differs by one base, so this is likely a read error. The chain couples TRBV27 to TRBJ2-1, with D possibly being TRBD1 (6 bases). The CDR3 has 12 residues. Trimming removed 3 bases at V and 8 bases at J, with 8 bases between. CDR1 and CDR2 from the germline V gene are MNHEY and SMNVEV (reference sequence). CDR3 sequence (DNA): TGTGCCAGCAGTTTTGGGGGCTATGAGCAGTTCTTC. It translates to CASSFGGYEQFF.

The chain recombines TRBV28 with TRBJ2-5; D is uncertain. Germline CDR1 reads MDHEN; CDR2 reads SYDVKM. The CDR3 extends over 12 amino acids. Trimming shortened V by 4 bases and J by 5 bases, and 8 bases separated the two germline ends. CDR3 loop: CASSSMGETQYF. Here the CDR3 DNA reads TGTGCCAGCAGTTCGATGGGGGAGACCCAGTACTTC.

This clonotype was found many times. The gene calls are TRBV2 and TRBJ2-7, with a weak D call TRBD2 (6 bases). The germline CDR1 and CDR2 sequences are SNHLY and FYNNEI. The V and J ends lost 6 bases and 5 bases respectively, with 14 bases between them. This CDR3 spans 13 amino acids. CDR3 sequence (DNA): TGTGCCAGCAGCGTTGGAGGGGTGCACGAGCAGTACTTC. Encoded protein: CASSVGGVHEQYF.

This clonotype appeared a few times. V gene TRBV25-1 combines with J gene TRBJ1-1; 9 nucleotides agree with TRBD1. The junction had 7 bases not matched to a gene; V was cut back by 7 bases and J by 1 base. The CDR3 runs 15 residues. CDR1 is MGHDK, CDR2 SYGVNS, per germline. The CDR3 here is CASTHLDRGNTEAFF. CDR3 in DNA: TGTGCCAGCACACATTTGGACAGGGGGAACACTGAAGCTTTCTTT.

This clonotype was counted ten times or more. The chain links TRBV3-1 to TRBJ1-6, with a tentative D call TRBD1 (5 bases). Trimming left V 1 base short and J 9 bases short, with 10 bases between. CDR1 and CDR2 from the germline V gene are LGHDT and YNNKEL (reference sequence). The CDR3 runs to 14 residues. In DNA, the CDR3 is TGTGCCAGCAGCCAAGGACAGCAAGGTTCACCCCTCCACTTT. Residues: CASSQGQQGSPLHF.

The chain uses TRBV6-1 and TRBJ2-1; 8 bases align to TRBD2. This CDR3 has 14 amino acids. Germline V gives CDR1 MNHNS, CDR2 SASEGT. Unmatched junction bases numbered 7, after V lost 5 bases and J lost 7 bases. The DNA of the CDR3 is TGTGCCAGCAGTTATTCCACTAGCGGTAATGAGCAGTTCTTC. Translated, it gives CASSYSTSGNEQFF.

This clonotype occurred many times. The V gene is TRBV6-1, the J gene TRBJ2-1, with 7 bases aligning to TRBD2. This CDR3 is built from 13 residues. Germline loops: CDR1 MNHNS, CDR2 SASEGT. Trimming removed 6 bases from V and 8 bases from J; junction bases left unmatched: 7. CDR3 sequence reads: CASSPGLGDEQFF. The CDR3 DNA sequence: TGTGCCAGCAGCCCCGGACTAGGCGATGAGCAGTTCTTC.

This clonotype was counted many times. The rearrangement uses TRBV28 and TRBJ1-1; D gene unclear. The CDR3 length is 15 residues. The germline CDR1 and CDR2 sequences are MDHEN and SYDVKM. V dropped 5 bases and J dropped 0 bases, with 13 bases sitting between them. The DNA for the CDR3 is TGTGCCAGCAGTCCCCAAATTATTCTGAACACTGAAGCTTTCTTT. Translation gives CASSPQIILNTEAFF.

The sample holds a few counts of this clonotype. The genes are TRBV3-2 and TRBJ2-7; the D segment call TRBD1 is taken from the table without a DNA check. TRBV3-2 is marked as a pseudogene. The CDR3 extends over 17 amino acids. The DNA of the CDR3 is TGTGCCAGCAGCCTATATTACCCGGGACGGGTGCCCTACGAGCAGTACTTC. It yields the protein CASSLYYPGRVPYEQYF.

This clonotype has at least ten counts. The gene calls are TRBV7-9 and TRBJ2-7; D gene ambiguous. This CDR3 is 14 amino acids long. V was clipped by 3 bases and J by 4 bases, with 13 bases between them. Germline lookup yields CDR1 SEHNR and CDR2 FQNEAQ (reference sequence). The CDR3 nucleotides are TGTGCCAGCAGCTTGACGGGTAGCAAGTACGAGCAGTACTTC. Encoded protein: CASSLTGSKYEQYF.

V usage is TRBV7-9 and J usage is TRBJ2-1, with TRBD1 identical over 7 bases. The CDR3 is 17 amino acids. Germline lookup yields CDR1 SEHNR and CDR2 FQNEAQ (reference sequence). The V and J ends lost 1 base and 5 bases, in that order; junction bases with no gene match: 11. The CDR3, as DNA: TGTGCCAGCAGCTTAGATGGTGGTAGGGACAGCAACAATGAGCAGTTCTTC. Translating gives CASSLDGGRDSNNEQFF.

This clonotype was counted ten times or more. V and J are TRBV28 and TRBJ2-1, with a tentative D call TRBD1 (6 bases). V was pared by 9 bases and J by 3 bases, with 18 bases between. CDR1 and CDR2 from the germline V gene are MDHEN and SYDVKM. The CDR3 is made up of 15 amino acids. The CDR3, as DNA: TGTGCCAGTTGGGGCCAGGGGCCGCACTACAATGAGCAGTTCTTC. Translating it yields CASWGQGPHYNEQFF.

The chain uses TRBV2 and TRBJ1-6; D unclear. V lost 4 bases to trimming and J lost 8 bases, with 6 bases between them. The CDR3 sequence is 12 residues long. CDR1 is SNHLY and CDR2 is FYNNEI in the germline V gene. CDR3 nucleotide sequence: TGTGCCAGCAGTGTAGGGCATTCACCCCTCCACTTT. Amino acids: CASSVGHSPLHF. The entire variable domain, with the rest obtained from reference TRBV2 and TRBJ1-6, is as follows: EPEVTQTPSHQVTQMGQEVILRCVPISNHLYFYWYRQILGQKVEFLVSFYNNEISEKSEIFDDQFSVERPDGSNFTLKIRSTKLEDSAMYFCASSVGHSPLHFGNGTRLTVT.

This clonotype turned up a few times. The chain links TRBV4-3 to TRBJ2-7, with TRBD2 matching over 8 bases. The V gene's germline CDR1 is LGHNA and CDR2 YSLEER. The CDR3 extends over 15 amino acids. Trimming at V came to 1 base and at J to 6 bases, leaving 8 bases not matched to a gene. CDR3 DNA: TGCGCCAGCAGCCAAGCGGGGGGACTAGACGCCGAGCAGTACTTC. Protein product: CASSQAGGLDAEQYF.

This clonotype was recorded many times. The chain links TRBV11-2 to TRBJ2-1, with D unresolved. Germline loops: CDR1 SGHAT, CDR2 FQNNGV. V was cut by 3 bases and J by 4 bases, with 7 bases left in between. This CDR3 spans 13 amino acids. The CDR3 spells CASSFGPYNEQFF. CDR3 DNA: TGTGCCAGCAGCTTTGGGCCATACAATGAGCAGTTCTTC.

Notes on this clonotype: An end of the junction does not agree with germline; a read error may underlie this. The chain has TRBV2 and TRBJ2-6, with D possibly matching TRBD2 (6 bases). The CDR3 has 14 residues. The germline gives CDR1 SNHLY, CDR2 FYNNEI. CDR3 nucleotides: TGTGCCAGCAGCTCAGGGACTGGGGCCGACGTCCTGACTTTC. It is translated as CASSSGTGADVLTF. The variable domain in full, with the rest retrieved from reference TRBV2 and TRBJ2-6, is EPEVTQTPSHQVTQMGQEVILRCVPISNHLYFYWYRQILGQKVEFLVSFYNNEISEKSEIFDDQFSVERPDGSNFTLKIRSTKLEDSAMYFCASSSGTGADVLTFGAGSRLTVL.